The TCR beta chain described here comes from a study of shared clonotypes between healthy human individuals (TCRdb year 2020). A note on the overall study: The cohort included three men and a couple of women between 18 and 49 years of age. Per donor, three plates each were used for CD4 naive and CD4 memory, two for CD8 naive, and one for CD8 memory. To estimate repertoire size and how much clonotype sharing occurs between individuals, the study deeply sequenced the blood TCR repertoires of five or six healthy adults. Different laboratories and diverse techniques were used to prepare libraries and sequence TCR repertoires, to increase sequencing depth and limit assay-specific biases. Between about 0.8 and 9 billion PBMCs per donor were obtained by leukapheresis. Study-level results and caveats: Even with the large sequencing depth, rarefaction of the sorted-subset datasets indicated that sequencing was incomplete. Across four donors, approximately 4.6% of naive CD4, approximately 3.6% of naive CD8, 2.3% of memory CD4, and about 0.44% of memory CD8 clonotypes were shared. Naive subsets generally had larger estimated clonotype richness than memory subsets. Sampling was limited to blood, and TCR repertoires in tissue likely differ from TCR repertoires in blood. Clonotypes shared by all four sorted-subset donors showed higher generation probabilities than non-shared clonotypes. Because the study included only a small number of donors, the genetic and exposure-history diversity represented was limited. Pairwise subsampling indicated that sequencing depth was expected to affect the degree of clonotype sharing among donors.

CD8 naive samples were CD45RO-negative cells positively selected for CCR7, giving a CD45RA+CCR7+ population that excluded TemRA cells. The donors were healthy, HIV-negative adults who had no recently reported acute infections or vaccinations. Every donor was a Caucasian adult living in Nashville, Tennessee, USA. Blood was obtained by leukapheresis, after which PBMCs were separated by Ficoll-Histopaque density gradient centrifugation and cryopreserved in liquid nitrogen vapor phase. Purity and quantity of every magnetically sorted T cell population were checked by analytical flow cytometry. Genomic DNA was isolated from every sorted fraction and measured by UV absorbance on a Nanodrop 2000c. Note on this clone: Its antigen is currently not known. No qualities accompany the bases; no much larger clone lies one base away.

TCR CDR3 regions were amplified from genomic DNA by multiplex PCR using the deep immunoSEQ assay. Extracted genomic DNA from each cell subset was spread evenly across all wells of several immunoSEQ 96-well plates, with each plate serving as a replicate. For sorted subsets, around 0.2 ug of genomic DNA, equivalent to some 33,000 T cell genomes, went into each replicate PCR. Purified libraries were measured with a Qubit 3.0 fluorometer, size-checked on a Bioanalyzer 2100, and measured again with the KAPA Library Quantification kit. Every immunoSEQ 96-well plate was sequenced on a separate single-read 150-cycle Illumina NextSeq 550 flow cell. In the paper's pipeline: Because the immunoSEQ output included only junctional sequences and no quality scores, the filtering could not be the same as the filtering used for full-length reads. Sequences were annotated with PyIR, a Python wrapper for IgBLAST v1.9, and V/J genes and CDR3 were assigned using IMGT germline references. Any read was removed if the V/J assignment was weak (E-value above 1e-6), the CDR3 was missing, or the read contained stop codons, out-of-frame junctions, or ambiguous translated residues. V3J clonotypes were defined as sequences sharing an identical inferred V gene, J gene, and CDR3 amino acid sequence. To compute the percentage overlap between repertoires, the number of shared unique clonotypes was divided by the size of the smaller repertoire. RTK rarefaction, the Chao1 estimator, and Recon v2.1 estimates of unobserved clonotypes were used to assess repertoire richness. For all TCRbeta clonotypes obtained by the gDNA method from a handful of donors, generation probabilities were computed with OLGA. Drawn from immuneACCESS, this table holds only the in-frame rearrangements with V and J called that TCRdb kept. Clones are partly lost; checked studies trace under half to an unresolved V gene and leave the rest unexplained. The DNA was the basis for D and trimming; V, J and clone size are from that table. Recorded for this sample are approximately 2,200,000 clones; about 92% of them occurred a single time. The ten most abundant clones make up roughly 1.8% of the sample.

V is reduced by 2 bases and J by 4 bases, leaving a spacing of 12 bases between them. The germline V gene encodes CDR1 LNHNV and CDR2 YYDKDF (reference sequence). Measured from the cysteine to the phenylalanine, the CDR3 is 14 residues long. Only CDR3 DNA is held: 42 bases, read in frame from base 1. The sequence derives from a man between 18 and 35 years old in good health. Some clones in this sample may be carry-over from other donors' samples. The sequenced sample consisted of naive CD8+ T cells from PBMCs. What the cell subset or site label conveys for this sample: CD45RA+CCR7+. The V gene is TRBV15 and the J gene is TRBJ2-7; the D call could be TRBD1 or TRBD2, with each sharing 5 bases. The CDR3 region: CATSRFGGGYEQYF. The nucleotide sequence is given as TGTGCCACCAGCAGATTTGGGGGTGGGTACGAGCAGTACTTC.